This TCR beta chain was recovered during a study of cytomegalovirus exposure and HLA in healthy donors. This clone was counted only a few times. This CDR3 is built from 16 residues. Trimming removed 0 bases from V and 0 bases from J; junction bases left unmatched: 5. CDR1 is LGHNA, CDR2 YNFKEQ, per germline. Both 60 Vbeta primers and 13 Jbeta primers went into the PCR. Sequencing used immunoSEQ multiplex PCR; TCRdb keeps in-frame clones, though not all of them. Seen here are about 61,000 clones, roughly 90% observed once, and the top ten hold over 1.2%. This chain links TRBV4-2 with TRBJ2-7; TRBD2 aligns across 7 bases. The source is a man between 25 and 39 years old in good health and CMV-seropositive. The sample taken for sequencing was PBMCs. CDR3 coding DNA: TGTGCCAGCAGCCAAGACAGCGGGGCCCCCTCCTACGAGCAGTACTTC. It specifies CASSQDSGAPSYEQYF.